This TCR beta chain was retrieved from a study of vaccination and CD4 T cells after COVID-19. Sequence data for DNA of cultured CD4+ T cells were generated by the Oncomine TCR Beta short-read assay. TCRdb reprocessed the PCR reads with MiXCR, giving one entry per CDR3 protein. The table has 20,000 to 25,000 distinct CDR3 sequences, 35% to 40% seen once. Treatment of the sample: approximately nine-day PBMC culture with coronavirus spike peptide pools or control peptides (ViraFEST assay). Positive PCR dates ranged from March to December 2020; these dates predated US Alpha, Beta and Delta variants. Germline CDR1 is LNHDA and CDR2 is SQIVND (reference sequence). V shed 1 base and J shed 7 bases, with 19 bases lying between them. This CDR3 has 16 residues. This clonotype was found a few times. Antigen: not known.

This sequence joins TRBV19 and TRBJ1-2; the D gene is possibly TRBD1 (5 bases). The sequenced sample was CD4+ T cells from blood, cultured in vitro, obtained before SARS-CoV-2 vaccination. This TCR was recovered from a human donor who had recovered from COVID-19. CDR3 residues: CASSIVGRSEYRGYTF. CDR3 coding DNA: TGTGCCAGTAGTATAGTGGGACGGAGCGAATATCGTGGCTACACCTTC.